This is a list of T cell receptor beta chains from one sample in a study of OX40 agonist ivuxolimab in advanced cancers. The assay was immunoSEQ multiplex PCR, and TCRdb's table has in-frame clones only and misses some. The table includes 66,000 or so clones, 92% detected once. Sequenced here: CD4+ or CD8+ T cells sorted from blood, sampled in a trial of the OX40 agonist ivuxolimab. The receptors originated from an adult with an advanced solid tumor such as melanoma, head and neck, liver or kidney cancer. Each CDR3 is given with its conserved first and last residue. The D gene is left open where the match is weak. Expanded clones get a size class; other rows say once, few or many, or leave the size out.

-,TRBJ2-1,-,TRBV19,TGTGCCAGTAGTATTCTTTACAATGAGCAGTTCTTC,CASSILYNEQFF
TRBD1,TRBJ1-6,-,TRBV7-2,TGTGCCAGCAGCTTGACAGGGGTCCCGTGGAATTCACCCCTCCACTTT,CASSLTGVPWNSPLHF
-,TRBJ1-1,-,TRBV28,TGTGCCAGCAGTTTACAGGGGAGTTCAAACACTGAAGCTTTCTTT,CASSLQGSSNTEAFF
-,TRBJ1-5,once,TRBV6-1,TGTGCCAGCAGTGACCAGGGCTCAGCGGTAAGCAATCAGCCCCAGCATTTT,CASSDQGSAVSNQPQHF
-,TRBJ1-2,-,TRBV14,TGTGCCAGCAGCCAGAACCCTAACTATGGCTACACCTTC,CASSQNPNYGYTF
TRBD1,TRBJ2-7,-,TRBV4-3,TGCGCCAGCAGCCAAGATCGAGGGGGCTTCTACGAGCAGTACTTC,CASSQDRGGFYEQYF
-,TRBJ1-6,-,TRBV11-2,TGTGCCAGCAAAAGCGACAGCGTTAATTCACCCCTCCACTTT,CASKSDSVNSPLHF
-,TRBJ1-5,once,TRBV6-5,TGTGCCAGCAGAACTTTACTAGGGGGAGGCCAGCCCCAGCATTTT,CASRTLLGGGQPQHF
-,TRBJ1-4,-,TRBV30,TGTGCCTGGAGTGTACAGATTATGACAGTTCTTTTCCCTAATGAAAAACTGTTTTTT,CAWSVQIMTVLFPNEKLFF
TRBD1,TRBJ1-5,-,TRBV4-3,TGCGCCAGCAGCCAAGGGACAGGGTTCAATCAGCCCCAGCATTTT,CASSQGTGFNQPQHF
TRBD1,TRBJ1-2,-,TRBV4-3,TGCGCCAGCAGCCAAGATCGGGGGACAGGGGGTGGCTACACCTTC,CASSQDRGTGGGYTF
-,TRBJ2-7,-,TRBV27,TGTGCCAGCAGTTTTACGGGCCTTATCTACGAGCAGTACTTC,CASSFTGLIYEQYF
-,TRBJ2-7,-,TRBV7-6,TGTGCCAGCGGTACTGGGCGGGGCTACGAGCAGTACTTC,CASGTGRGYEQYF
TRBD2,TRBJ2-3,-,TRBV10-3,TGTGCCATCAAAAGGACCGGGGGGGGCACAGATACGCAGTATTTT,CAIKRTGGGTDTQYF
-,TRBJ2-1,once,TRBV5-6,TGTGCCAGCAGATTTGGGGGGGCCGCCAATGAGCAGTTCTTC,CASRFGGAANEQFF
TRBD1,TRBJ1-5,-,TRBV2,TGTGCCAGCAGGGAGACAGGGGAGGGTATCATAAGGCATTTT,CASRETGEGIIRHF
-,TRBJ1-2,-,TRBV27,TGTGCCAGCAGTTTATCCAGCCAGGAGGACTATGGCTACACCTTC,CASSLSSQEDYGYTF
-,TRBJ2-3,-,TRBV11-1,TGTGCCAGCAGCGCGGACACAGATACGCAGTATTTT,CASSADTDTQYF
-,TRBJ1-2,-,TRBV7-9,TGTGCCAGCAGCTTAGCTCAGGGGATCGACGGCTACACCTTC,CASSLAQGIDGYTF
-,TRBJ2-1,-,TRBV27,TGTGCCAGCAAAAACGACAGCTACAATGAGCAGTTCTTC,CASKNDSYNEQFF
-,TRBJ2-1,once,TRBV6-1,TGTGCCAGCAGTGAATGGCGGGAATCCTACAATGAGCAGTTCTTC,CASSEWRESYNEQFF
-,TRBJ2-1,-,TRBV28,TGTGCCAGCAGAGGGGTGGGGGTAGGGGCCAATGAGCAGTTCTTC,CASRGVGVGANEQFF
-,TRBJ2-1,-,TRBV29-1,TGCAGCGTTGCGGCGTTGCCGGAGCAGTTCTTC,CSVAALPEQFF
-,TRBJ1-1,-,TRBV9,TGTGCCAGCAGCGTAGGGGCAGGGGCCATGAACACTGAAGCTTTCTTT,CASSVGAGAMNTEAFF
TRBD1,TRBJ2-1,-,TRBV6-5,TGTGCCAGCAGTTACGCCATAACAGGGGGTGGTGAGCAGTTCTTC,CASSYAITGGGEQFF
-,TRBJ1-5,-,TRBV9,TGTGCCAGCAGCTTAACAGGGTTTGGGCAGCCCCAGCATTTT,CASSLTGFGQPQHF
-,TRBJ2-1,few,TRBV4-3,TGCGCCAGCAGCCAGGTGGGTCCCCTCAATGAGCAGTTCTTC,CASSQVGPLNEQFF
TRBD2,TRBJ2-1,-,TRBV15,TGTGCCACCAGCAGAGTTGTAGGACTAGCGGGAGTTAACAATGAGCAGTTCTTC,CATSRVVGLAGVNNEQFF
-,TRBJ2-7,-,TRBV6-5,TGTGCCAGCAGTTACGGTCAGGGCGGATCCTACGAGCAGTACTTC,CASSYGQGGSYEQYF
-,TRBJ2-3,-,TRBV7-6,TGTGCCAGCAGCCCGGGAACCCACACAGATACGCAGTATTTT,CASSPGTHTDTQYF
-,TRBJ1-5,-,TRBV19,TGTGCCAGTAGTTGGGCAGGACTACGGCCCCAGCATTTT,CASSWAGLRPQHF
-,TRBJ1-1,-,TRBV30,TGTGCCTGGAGGATAACGGACGGGTACACTGAAGCTTTCTTT,CAWRITDGYTEAFF
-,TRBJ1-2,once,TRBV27,TGTGCCAGCAGTTTAGGGGTTAACTATGGCTACACCTTC,CASSLGVNYGYTF
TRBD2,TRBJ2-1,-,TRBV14,TGTGCCAGCAGCCAAAGGCGGGAGGGCCCCTACAATGAGCAGTTCTTC,CASSQRREGPYNEQFF
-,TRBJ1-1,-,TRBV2,TGTGCCCACAGTGATGGGAACACTGAAGCTTTCTTT,CAHSDGNTEAFF
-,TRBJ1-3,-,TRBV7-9,TGTGCCAGCAGCCCAGGGGATGGAAACACCATATATTTT,CASSPGDGNTIYF
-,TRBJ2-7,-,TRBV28,TGTGCCAGCAGTTTGGCCCGCTTCCAGTACTTC,CASSLARFQYF
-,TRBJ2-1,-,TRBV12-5,TGTGCTAGTGTCCTGGTAAGGACAGAATACAATGAGCAGTTCTTC,CASVLVRTEYNEQFF
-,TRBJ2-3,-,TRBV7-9,TGTGCCAGCAGCTTGGTCAACACGCAGTATTTT,CASSLVNTQYF
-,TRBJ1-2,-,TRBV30,TGTGCCTGGGGTCACGGGAACTATGGCTACACCTTC,CAWGHGNYGYTF
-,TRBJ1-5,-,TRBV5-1,TGCGCCAGCAGCTTCCATGGGGCGGGGCCCCAGCATTTT,CASSFHGAGPQHF
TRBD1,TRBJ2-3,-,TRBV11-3,TGTGCCAGCAGGGTGTTAACAGGGGGCGAGGAAGATACGCAGTATTTT,CASRVLTGGEEDTQYF